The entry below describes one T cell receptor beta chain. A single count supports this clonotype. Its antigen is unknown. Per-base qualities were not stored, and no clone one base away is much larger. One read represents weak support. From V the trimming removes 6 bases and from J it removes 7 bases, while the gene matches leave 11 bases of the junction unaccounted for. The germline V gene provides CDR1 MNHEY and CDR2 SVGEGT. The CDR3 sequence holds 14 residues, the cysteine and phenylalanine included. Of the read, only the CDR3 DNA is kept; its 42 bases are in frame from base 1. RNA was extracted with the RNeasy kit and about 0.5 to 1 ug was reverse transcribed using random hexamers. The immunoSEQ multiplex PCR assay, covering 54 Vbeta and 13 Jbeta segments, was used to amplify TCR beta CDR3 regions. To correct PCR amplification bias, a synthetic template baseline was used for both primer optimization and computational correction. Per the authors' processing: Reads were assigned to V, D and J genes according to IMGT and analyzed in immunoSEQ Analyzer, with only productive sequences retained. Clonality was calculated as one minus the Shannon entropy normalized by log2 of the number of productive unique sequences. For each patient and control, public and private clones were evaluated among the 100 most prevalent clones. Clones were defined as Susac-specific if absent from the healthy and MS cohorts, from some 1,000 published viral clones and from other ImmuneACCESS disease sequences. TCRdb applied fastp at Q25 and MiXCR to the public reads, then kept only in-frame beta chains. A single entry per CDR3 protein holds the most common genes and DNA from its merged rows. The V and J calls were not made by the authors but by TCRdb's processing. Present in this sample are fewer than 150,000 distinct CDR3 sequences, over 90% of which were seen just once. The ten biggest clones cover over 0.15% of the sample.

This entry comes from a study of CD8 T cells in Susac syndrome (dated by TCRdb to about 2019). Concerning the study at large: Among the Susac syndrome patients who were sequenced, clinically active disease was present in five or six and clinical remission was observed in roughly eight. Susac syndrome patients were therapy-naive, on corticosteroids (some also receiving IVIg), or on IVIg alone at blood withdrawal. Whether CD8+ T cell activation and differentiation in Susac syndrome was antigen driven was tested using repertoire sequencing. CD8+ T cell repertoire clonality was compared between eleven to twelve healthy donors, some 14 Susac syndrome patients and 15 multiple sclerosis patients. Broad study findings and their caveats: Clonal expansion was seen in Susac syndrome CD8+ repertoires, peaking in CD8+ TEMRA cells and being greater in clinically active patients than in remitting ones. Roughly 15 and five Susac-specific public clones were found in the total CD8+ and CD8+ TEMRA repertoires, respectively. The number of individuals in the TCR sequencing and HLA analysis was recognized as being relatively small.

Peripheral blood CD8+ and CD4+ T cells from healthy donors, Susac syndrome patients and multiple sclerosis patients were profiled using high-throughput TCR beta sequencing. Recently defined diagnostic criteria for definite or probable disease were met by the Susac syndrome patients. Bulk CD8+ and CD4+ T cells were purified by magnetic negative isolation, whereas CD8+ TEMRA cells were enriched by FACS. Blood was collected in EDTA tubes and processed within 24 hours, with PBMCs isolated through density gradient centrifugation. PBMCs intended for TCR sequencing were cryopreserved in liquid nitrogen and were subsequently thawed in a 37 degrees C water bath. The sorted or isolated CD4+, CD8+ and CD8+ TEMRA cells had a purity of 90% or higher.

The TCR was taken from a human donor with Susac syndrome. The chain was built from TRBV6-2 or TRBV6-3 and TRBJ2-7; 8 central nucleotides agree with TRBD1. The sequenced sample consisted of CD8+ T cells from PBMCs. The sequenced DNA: TGTGCCAGCAGGGGGACAGGACCCGGCTGGGAGCAGTACTTC. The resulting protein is CASRGTGPGWEQYF.